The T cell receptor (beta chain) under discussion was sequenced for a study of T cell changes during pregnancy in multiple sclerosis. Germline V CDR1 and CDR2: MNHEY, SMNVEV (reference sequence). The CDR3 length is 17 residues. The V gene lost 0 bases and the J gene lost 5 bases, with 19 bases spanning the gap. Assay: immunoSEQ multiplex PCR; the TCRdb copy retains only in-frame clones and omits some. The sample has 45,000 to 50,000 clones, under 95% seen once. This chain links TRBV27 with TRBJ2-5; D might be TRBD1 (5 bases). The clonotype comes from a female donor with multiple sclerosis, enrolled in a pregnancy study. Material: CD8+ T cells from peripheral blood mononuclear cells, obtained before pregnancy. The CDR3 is CASSLSNLPQGRETQYF. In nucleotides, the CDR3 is TGTGCCAGCAGTTTATCCAACTTACCCCAGGGTCGGGAGACCCAGTACTTC.